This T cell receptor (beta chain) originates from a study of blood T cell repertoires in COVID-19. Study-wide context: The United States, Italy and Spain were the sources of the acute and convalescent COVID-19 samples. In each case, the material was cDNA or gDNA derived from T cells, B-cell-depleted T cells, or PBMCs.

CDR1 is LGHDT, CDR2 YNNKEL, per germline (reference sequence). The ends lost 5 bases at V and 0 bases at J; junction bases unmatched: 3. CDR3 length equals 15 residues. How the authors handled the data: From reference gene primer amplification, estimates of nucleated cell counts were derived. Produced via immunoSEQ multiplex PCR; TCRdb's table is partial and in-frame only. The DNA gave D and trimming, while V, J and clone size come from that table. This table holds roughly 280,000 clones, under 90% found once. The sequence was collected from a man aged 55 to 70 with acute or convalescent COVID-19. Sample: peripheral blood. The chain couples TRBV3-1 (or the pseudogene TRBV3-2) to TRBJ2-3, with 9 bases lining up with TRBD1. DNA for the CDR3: TGTGCCAGCAGCTCCGGGACAGGGAGCACAGATACGCAGTATTTT. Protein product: CASSSGTGSTDTQYF.